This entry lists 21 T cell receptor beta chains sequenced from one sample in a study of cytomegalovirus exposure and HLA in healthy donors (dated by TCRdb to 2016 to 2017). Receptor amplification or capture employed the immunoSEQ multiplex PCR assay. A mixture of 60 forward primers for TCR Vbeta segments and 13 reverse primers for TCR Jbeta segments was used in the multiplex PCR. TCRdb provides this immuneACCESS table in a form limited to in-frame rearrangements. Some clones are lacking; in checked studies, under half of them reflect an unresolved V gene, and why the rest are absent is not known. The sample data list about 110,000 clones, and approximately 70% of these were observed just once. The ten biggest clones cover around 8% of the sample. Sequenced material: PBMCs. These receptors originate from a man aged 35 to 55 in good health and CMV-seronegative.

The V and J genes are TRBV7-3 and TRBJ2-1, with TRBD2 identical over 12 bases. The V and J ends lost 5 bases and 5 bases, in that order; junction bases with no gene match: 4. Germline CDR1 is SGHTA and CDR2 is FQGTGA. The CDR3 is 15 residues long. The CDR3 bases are TGTGCCAGCAGCGAGGGACTAGCGGGTAACAATGAGCAGTTCTTC. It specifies CASSEGLAGNNEQFF.

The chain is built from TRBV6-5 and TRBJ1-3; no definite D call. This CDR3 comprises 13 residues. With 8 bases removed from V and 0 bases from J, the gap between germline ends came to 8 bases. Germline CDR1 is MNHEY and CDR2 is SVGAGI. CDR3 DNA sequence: TGTGCCAGCTCAGCGCTCTCTGGAAACACCATATATTTT. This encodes CASSALSGNTIYF.

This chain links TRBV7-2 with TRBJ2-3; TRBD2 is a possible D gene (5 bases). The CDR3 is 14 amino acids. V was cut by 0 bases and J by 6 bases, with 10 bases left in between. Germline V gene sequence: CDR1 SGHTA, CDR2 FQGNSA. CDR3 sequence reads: CASSLAARRDTQYF. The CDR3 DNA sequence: TGTGCCAGCAGCTTAGCCGCCAGGAGGGATACGCAGTATTTT.

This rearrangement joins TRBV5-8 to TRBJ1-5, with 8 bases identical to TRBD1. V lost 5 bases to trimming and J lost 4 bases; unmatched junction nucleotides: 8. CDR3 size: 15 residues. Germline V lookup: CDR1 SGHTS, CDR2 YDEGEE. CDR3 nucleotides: TGTGCCAGCAGTCGGGGACAGGCCTCTAATCAGCCCCAGCATTTT. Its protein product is CASSRGQASNQPQHF.

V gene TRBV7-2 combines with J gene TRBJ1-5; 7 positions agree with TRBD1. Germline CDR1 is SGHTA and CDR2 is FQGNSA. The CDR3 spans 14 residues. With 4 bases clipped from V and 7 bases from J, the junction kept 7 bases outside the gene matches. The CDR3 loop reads CASSSGQTAQPQHF. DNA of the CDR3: TGTGCCAGCAGCTCGGGACAGACGGCACAGCCCCAGCATTTT.

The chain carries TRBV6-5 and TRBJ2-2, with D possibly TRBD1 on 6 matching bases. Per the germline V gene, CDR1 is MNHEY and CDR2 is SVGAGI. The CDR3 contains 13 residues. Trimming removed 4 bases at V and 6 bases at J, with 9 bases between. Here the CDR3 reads CASSSRGPGELFF. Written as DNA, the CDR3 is TGTGCCAGCAGTTCCAGGGGTCCCGGGGAGCTGTTTTTT.

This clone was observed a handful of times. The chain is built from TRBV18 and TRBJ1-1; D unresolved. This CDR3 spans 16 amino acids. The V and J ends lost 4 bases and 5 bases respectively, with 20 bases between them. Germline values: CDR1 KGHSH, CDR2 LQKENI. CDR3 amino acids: CASSLLKVREGTEAFF. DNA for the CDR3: TGTGCCAGCTCACTACTTAAGGTCCGGGAAGGGACTGAAGCTTTCTTT.

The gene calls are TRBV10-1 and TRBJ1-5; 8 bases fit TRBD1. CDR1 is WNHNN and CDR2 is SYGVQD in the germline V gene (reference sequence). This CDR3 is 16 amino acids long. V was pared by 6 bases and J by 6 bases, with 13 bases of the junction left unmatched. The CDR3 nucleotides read TGCGCCAGCAGAGACAGGGGAACCAGAGGGGGTCAGCCCCAGCATTTT. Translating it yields CASRDRGTRGGQPQHF.

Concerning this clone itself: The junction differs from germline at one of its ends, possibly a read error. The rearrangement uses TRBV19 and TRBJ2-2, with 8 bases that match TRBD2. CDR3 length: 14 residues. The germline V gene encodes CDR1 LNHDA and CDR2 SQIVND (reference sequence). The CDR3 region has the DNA TGTGCCAGTAGCATAGCGGGGTGGACCGGGGAGCTGTTTTTT. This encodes CASSIAGWTGELFF.

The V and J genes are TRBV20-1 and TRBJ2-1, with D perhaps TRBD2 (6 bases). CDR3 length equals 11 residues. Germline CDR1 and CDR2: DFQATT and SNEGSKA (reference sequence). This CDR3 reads CRGTDYNEQFF. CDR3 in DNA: TGCAGGGGGACTGACTACAATGAGCAGTTCTTC.

The CDR3 sequence: CASSIGAKPRSSGNTIYF. As DNA, the CDR3 is TGTGCCAGTAGTATAGGGGCAAAACCCCGCTCATCTGGAAACACCATATATTTT. The gene calls are TRBV19 and TRBJ1-3; no definite D call. The CDR3 has 18 amino acids. Germline CDR1 is LNHDA and CDR2 is SQIVND (reference sequence). V was clipped by 1 base and J by 1 base, with 17 bases between them. Combining the CDR3 with reference TRBV19 and TRBJ1-3 gives the whole variable domain DGGITQSPKYLFRKEGQNVTLSCEQNLNHDAMYWYRQDPGQGLRLIYYSQIVNDFQKGDIAEGYSVSREKKESFPLTVTSAQKNPTAFYLCASSIGAKPRSSGNTIYFGEGSWLTVV.

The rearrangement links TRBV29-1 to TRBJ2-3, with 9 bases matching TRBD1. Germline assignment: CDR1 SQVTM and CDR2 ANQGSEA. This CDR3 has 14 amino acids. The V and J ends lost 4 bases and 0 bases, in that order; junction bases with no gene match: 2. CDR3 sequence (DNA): TGCAGCGTTGGGGGGACAGGGAGCACAGATACGCAGTATTTT. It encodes CSVGGTGSTDTQYF.

Here the CDR3 reads CATSRDRGNSPLHF. The CDR3 bases are TGTGCCACCAGCAGGGACAGGGGGAATTCACCCCTCCACTTT. V gene TRBV15 combines with J gene TRBJ1-6; 10 bases map to TRBD1. Germline V gene sequence: CDR1 LNHNV, CDR2 YYDKDF (reference sequence). CDR3 length: 14 amino acids. V lost 3 bases to trimming and J lost 7 bases; unmatched junction nucleotides: 0.

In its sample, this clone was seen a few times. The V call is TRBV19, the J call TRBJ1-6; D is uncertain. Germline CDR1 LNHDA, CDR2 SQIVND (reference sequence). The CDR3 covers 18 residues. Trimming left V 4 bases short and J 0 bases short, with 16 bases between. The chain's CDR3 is CASSTWTGKGSYNSPLHF. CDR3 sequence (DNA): TGTGCCAGTAGTACCTGGACGGGAAAGGGCTCCTATAATTCACCCCTCCACTTT.

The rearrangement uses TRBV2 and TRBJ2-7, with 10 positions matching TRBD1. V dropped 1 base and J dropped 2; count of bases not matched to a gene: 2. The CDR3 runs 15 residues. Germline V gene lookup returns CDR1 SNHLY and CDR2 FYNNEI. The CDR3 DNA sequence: TGTGCCAGCAGTGAAGGCGGGACAGGGGCCTACGAGCAGTACTTC. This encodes CASSEGGTGAYEQYF.

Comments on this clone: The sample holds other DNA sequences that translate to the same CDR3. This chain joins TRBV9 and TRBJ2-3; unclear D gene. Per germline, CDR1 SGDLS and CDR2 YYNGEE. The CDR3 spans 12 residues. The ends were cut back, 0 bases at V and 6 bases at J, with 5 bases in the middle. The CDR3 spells CASSVDRDTQYF. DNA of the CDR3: TGTGCCAGCAGCGTAGATCGTGATACGCAGTATTTT.

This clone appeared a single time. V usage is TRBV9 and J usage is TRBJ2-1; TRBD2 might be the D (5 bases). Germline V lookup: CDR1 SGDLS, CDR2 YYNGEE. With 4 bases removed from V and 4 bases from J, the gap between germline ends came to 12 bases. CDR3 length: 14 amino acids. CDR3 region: CASSPLPGYNEQFF. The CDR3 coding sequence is TGTGCCAGCAGCCCCCTCCCGGGGTACAATGAGCAGTTCTTC.

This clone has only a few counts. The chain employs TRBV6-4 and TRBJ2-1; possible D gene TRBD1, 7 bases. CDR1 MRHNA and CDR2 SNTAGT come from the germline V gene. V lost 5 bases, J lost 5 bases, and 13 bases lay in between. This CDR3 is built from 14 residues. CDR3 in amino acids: CASSQQGGNNEQFF. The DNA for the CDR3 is TGTGCCAGCAGTCAGCAGGGGGGTAACAATGAGCAGTTCTTC.

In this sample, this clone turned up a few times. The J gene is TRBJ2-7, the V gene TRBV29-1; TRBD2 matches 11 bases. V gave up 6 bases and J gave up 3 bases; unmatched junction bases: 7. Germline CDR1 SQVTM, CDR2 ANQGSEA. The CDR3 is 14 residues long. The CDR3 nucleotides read TGCAGCGTCTTAATGACTAGCGGGGTCTACGAGCAGTACTTC. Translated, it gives CSVLMTSGVYEQYF.

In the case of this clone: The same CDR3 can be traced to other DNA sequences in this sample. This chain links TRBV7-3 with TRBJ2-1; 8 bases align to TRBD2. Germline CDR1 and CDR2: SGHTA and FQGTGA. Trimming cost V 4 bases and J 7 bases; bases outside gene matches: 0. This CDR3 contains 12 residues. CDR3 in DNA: TGTGCCAGCAGCTCGGGGGGGAATGAGCAGTTCTTC. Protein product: CASSSGGNEQFF.

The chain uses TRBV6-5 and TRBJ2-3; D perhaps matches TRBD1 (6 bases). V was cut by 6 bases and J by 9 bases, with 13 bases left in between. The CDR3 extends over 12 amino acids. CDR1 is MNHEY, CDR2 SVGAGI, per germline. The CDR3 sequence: CASSSDRSTQYF. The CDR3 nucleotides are TGTGCCAGCAGCTCCGACAGGAGCACGCAGTATTTT.